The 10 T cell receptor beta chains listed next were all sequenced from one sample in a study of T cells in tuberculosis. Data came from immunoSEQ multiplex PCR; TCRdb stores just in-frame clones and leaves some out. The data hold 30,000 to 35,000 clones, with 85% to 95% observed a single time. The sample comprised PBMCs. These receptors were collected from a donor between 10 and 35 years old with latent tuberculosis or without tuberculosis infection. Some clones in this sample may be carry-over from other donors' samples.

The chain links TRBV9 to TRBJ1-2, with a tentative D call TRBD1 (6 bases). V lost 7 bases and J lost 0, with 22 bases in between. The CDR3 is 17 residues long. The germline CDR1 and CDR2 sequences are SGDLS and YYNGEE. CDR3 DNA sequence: TGTGCCAGCTCCGGAGGGGGGGCCATGTCCCCTAACTATGGCTACACCTTC. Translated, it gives CASSGGGAMSPNYGYTF.

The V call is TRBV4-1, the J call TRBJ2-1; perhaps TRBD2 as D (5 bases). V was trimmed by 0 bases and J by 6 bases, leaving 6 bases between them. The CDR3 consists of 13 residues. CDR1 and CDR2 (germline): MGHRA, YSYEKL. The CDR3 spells CASSQDGSNEQFF. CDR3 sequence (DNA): TGCGCCAGCAGCCAAGATGGGAGCAATGAGCAGTTCTTC.

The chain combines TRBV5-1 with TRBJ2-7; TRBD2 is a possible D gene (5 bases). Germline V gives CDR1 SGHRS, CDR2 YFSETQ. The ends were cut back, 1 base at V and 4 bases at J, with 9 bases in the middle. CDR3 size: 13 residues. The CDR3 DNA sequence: TGCGCCAGCAGCTTGACCCCGGGATACGAGCAGTACTTC. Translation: CASSLTPGYEQYF.

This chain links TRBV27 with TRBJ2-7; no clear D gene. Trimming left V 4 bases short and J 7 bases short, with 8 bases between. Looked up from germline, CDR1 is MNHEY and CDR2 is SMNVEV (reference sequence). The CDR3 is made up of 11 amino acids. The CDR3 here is CASSSGFEQYF. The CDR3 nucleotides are TGTGCCAGCAGTTCCGGTTTTGAGCAGTACTTC.

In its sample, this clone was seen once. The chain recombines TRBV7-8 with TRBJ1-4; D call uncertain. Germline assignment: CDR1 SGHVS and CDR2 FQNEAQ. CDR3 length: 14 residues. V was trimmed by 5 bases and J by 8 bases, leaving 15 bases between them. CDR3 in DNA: TGTGCCAGCAGCAAGAGAGGCGGGCGGGAAAAACTGTTTTTT. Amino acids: CASSKRGGREKLFF.

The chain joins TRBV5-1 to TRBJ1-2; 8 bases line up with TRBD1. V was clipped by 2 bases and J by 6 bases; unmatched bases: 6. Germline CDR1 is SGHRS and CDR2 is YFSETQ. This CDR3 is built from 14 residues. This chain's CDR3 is CASSFGQGPDGYTF. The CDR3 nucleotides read TGCGCCAGCAGCTTTGGACAGGGCCCCGATGGCTACACCTTC.

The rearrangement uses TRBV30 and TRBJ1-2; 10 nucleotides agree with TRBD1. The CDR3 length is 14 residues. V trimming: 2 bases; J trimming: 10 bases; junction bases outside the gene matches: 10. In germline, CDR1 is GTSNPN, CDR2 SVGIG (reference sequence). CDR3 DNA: TGTGCCTGGAGTCCTAGGGGGACAGGGGTTGACTACACCTTC. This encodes CAWSPRGTGVDYTF. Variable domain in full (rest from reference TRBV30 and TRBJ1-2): SQTIHQWPATLVQPVGSPLSLECTVEGTSNPNLYWYRQAAGRGLQLLFYSVGIGQISSEVPQNLSASRPQDRQFILSSKKLLLSDSGFYLCAWSPRGTGVDYTFGSGTRLTVV.

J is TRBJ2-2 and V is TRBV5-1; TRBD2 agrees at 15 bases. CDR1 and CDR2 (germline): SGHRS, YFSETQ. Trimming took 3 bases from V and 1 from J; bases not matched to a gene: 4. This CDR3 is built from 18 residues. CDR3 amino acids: CASSSGLAGGRNTGELFF. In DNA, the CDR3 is TGCGCCAGCAGCTCTGGACTAGCGGGGGGGCGGAACACCGGGGAGCTGTTTTTT.

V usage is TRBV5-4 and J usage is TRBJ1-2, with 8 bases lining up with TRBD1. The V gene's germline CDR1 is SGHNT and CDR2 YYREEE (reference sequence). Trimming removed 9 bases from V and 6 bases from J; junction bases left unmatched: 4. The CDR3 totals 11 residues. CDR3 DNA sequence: TGTGCCACTCGACAGGGGAATGGCTACACCTTC. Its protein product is CATRQGNGYTF.

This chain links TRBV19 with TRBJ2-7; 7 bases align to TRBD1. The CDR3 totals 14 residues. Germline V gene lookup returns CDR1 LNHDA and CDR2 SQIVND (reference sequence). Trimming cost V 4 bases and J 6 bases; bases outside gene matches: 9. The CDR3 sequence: CASSRSDRVGEQYF. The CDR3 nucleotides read TGTGCCAGTAGTAGGAGCGACAGGGTCGGCGAGCAGTACTTC.